This record looks at one T cell receptor beta chain sequence and its context. Its specificity is unknown. The data were obtained in a study of T cell responses to AZD1222 COVID-19 vaccine. Study-level information: Doses given second, at about 4 or about 12 weeks, were pooled. Study-wide results and caveats: Donors skewed white British and female; clonal diversity was possibly underestimated. Spike-specific TCR breadth rose after two AZD1222 doses, and depth rose as well.

This CDR3 has 13 amino acids. CDR1 SNHLY and CDR2 FYNNEI come from the germline V gene. V was clipped by 7 bases and J by 7 bases; unmatched bases: 10. Profiling relied on immunoSEQ multiplex PCR, and the TCRdb table lists in-frame clones only, not all of them. The sample contains tens of thousands of clones, approximately 91% of which appear only once. The sequence was obtained from an adult in good health. This sample comprised peripheral blood, obtained on day 0 of AZD1222 vaccination. The rearrangement joins TRBV2 to TRBJ2-7; TRBD1 aligns across 7 bases. This CDR3 reads CASKTQGPGEQYV. The CDR3 DNA is TGTGCCAGCAAGACACAGGGGCCGGGAGAGCAGTACGTC.